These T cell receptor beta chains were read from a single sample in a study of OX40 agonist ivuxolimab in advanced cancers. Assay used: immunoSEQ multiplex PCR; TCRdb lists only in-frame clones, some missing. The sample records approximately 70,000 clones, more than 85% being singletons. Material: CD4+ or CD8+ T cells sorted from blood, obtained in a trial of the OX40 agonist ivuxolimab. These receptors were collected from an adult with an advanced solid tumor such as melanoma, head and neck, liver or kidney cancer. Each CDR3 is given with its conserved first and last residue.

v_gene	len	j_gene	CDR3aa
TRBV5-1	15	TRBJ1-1	CASSGGTGSSTEAFF
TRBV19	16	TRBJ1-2	CASSIPGQIPFYGYTF
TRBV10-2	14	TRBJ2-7	CASSTGGRAGEQYF
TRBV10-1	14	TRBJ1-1	CASSTSRGDTEAFF
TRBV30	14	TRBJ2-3	CAWGTSGKTDTQYF
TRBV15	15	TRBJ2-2	CATSRELAATGELFF
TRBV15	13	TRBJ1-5	CATSSGFDQPQHF
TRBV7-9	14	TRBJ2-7	CASSFNRGGDEQYF
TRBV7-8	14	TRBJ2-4	CASSLQEPKNIQYF
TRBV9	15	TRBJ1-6	CASSGGQAHNSPLHF